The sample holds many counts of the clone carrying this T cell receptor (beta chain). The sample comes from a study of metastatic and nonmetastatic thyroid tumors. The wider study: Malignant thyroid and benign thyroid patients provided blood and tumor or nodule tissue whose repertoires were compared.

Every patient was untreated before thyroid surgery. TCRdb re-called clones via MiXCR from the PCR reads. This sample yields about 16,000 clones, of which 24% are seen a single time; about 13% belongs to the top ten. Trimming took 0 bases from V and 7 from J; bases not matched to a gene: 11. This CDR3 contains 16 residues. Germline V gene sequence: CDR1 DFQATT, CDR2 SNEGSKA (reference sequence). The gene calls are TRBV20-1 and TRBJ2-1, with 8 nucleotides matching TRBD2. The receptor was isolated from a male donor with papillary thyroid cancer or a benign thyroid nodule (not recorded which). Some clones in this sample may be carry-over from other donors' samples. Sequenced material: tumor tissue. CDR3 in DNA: TGCAGTGCTAGAGATCTCGGGGGGGATTGGCAGAATGAGCAGTTCTTC. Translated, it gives CSARDLGGDWQNEQFF.